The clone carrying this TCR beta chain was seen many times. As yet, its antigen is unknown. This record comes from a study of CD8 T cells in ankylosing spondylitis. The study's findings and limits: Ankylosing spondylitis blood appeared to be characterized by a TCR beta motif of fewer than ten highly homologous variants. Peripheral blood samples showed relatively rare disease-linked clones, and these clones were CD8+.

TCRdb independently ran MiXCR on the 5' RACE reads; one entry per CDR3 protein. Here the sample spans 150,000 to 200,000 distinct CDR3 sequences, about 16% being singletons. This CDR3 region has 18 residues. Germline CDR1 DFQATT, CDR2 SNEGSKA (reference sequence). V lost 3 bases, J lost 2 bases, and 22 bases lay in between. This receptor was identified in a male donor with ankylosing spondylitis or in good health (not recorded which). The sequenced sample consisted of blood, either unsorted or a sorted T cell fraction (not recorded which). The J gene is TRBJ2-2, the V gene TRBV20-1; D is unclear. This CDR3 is CSARDPKGSSANTGELFF. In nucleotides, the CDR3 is TGCAGTGCTAGGGACCCGAAGGGATCCTCGGCTAACACCGGGGAGCTGTTTTTT.